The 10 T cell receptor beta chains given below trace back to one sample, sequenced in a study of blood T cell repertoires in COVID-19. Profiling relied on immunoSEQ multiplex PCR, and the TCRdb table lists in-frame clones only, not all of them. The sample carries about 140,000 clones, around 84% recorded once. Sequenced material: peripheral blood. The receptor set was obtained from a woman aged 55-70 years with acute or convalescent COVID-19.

CDR3: CSATVVNTIYF. DNA for the CDR3: TGCAGTGCTACAGTGGTAAACACCATATATTTT. The chain uses TRBV20-1 and TRBJ1-3; D is uncertain. Germline assignment: CDR1 DFQATT and CDR2 SNEGSKA (reference sequence). The V end lost 4 bases, the J end lost 6 bases, and 7 bases lay between the germline ends. CDR3 length: 11 residues.

CDR3 nucleotides: TGTGCCAGCAGCTTTACCTCGACAGGGAGTAGCTATGGCTACACCTTC. Its protein is CASSFTSTGSSYGYTF. The V call is TRBV11-2, the J call TRBJ1-2; 7 bases align to TRBD1. CDR1 and CDR2 from the germline V gene are SGHAT and FQNNGV. The CDR3 sequence is 16 residues long. With V trimmed by 3 bases and J by 4 bases, 11 bases remained unmatched.

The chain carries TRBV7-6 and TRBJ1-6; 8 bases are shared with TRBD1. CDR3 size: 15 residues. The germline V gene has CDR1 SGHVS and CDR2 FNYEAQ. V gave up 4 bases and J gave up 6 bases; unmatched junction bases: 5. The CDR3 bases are TGTGCCAGCAGCTCCAACGACAGGGGTAATTCACCCCTCCACTTT. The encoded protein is CASSSNDRGNSPLHF.

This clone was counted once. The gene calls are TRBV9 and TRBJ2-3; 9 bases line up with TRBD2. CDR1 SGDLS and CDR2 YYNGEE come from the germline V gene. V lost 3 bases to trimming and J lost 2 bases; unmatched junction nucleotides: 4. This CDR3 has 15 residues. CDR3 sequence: CASSGSGGPTDTQYF. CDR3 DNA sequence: TGTGCCAGCAGCGGAAGCGGGGGGCCCACAGATACGCAGTATTTT. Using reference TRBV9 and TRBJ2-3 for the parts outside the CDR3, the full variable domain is DSGVTQTPKHLITATGQRVTLRCSPRSGDLSVYWYQQSLDQGLQFLIQYYNGEERAKGNILERFSAQQFPDLHSELNLSSLELGDSALYFCASSGSGGPTDTQYFGPGTRLTVL.

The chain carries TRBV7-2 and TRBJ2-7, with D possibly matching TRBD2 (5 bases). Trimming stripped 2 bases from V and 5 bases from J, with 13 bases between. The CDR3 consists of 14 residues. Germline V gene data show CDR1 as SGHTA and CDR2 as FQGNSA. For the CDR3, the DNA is TGTGCCAGCAGCTTACGGGAAGGCAGCAACGAGCAGTACTTC. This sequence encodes CASSLREGSNEQYF.

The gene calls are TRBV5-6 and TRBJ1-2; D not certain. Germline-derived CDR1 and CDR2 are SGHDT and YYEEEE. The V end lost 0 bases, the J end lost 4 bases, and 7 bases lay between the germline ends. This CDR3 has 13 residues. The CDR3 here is CASSLGHIYGYTF. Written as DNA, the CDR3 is TGTGCCAGCAGCTTGGGGCACATCTATGGCTACACCTTC. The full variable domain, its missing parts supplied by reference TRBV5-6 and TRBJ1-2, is DAGVTQSPTHLIKTRGQQVTLRCSPKSGHDTVSWYQQALGQGPQFIFQYYEEEERQRGNFPDRFSGHQFPNYSSELNVNALLLGDSALYLCASSLGHIYGYTFGSGTRLTVV.

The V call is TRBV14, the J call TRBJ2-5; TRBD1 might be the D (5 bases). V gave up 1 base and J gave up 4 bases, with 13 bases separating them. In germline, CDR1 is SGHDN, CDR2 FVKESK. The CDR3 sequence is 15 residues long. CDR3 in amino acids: CASSQGAGLVETQYF. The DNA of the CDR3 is TGTGCCAGCAGCCAAGGTGCAGGGTTGGTAGAGACCCAGTACTTC.

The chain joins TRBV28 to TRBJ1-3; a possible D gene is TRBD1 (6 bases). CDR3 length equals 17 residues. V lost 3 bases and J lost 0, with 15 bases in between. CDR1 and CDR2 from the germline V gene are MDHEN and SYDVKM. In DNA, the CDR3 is TGTGCCAGCAGTTTTGGGGCGGGGGCTTACTCTGGAAACACCATATATTTT. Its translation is CASSFGAGAYSGNTIYF.

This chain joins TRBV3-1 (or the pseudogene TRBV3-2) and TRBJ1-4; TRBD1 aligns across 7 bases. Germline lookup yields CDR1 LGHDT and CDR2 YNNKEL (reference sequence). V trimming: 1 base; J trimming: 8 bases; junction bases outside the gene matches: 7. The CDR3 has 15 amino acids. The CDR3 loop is CASSQVERGPEKLFF. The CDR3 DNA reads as TGTGCCAGCAGCCAAGTAGAAAGGGGGCCCGAAAAACTGTTTTTT.

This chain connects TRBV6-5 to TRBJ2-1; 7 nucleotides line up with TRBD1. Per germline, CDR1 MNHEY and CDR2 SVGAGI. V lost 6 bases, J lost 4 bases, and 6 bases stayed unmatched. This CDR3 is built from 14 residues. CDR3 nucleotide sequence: TGTGCCAGCAGCCACCGGGACAGTTACAATGAGCAGTTCTTC. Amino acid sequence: CASSHRDSYNEQFF.